This TCR beta chain was documented in a study of blood T cell repertoires in COVID-19. This clone appeared a single time. V was shortened by 7 bases and J by 7 bases, with 13 bases between the two germline ends. In germline, CDR1 is MNHEY, CDR2 SVGAGI. The CDR3 sequence is 12 residues long. Original methodology: Amplifying reference gene primers gave estimates of nucleated cell counts. Repertoires were generated with immunoSEQ multiplex PCR, while TCRdb's copy carries only in-frame clones and drops some. The DNA gave D and trimming, while V, J and clone size come from that table. This sample yields some 290,000 clones, of which 90% are seen a single time; 3% to 5% belongs to the top ten. Within 2 weeks before study entry, exposed participants met a COVID-19 case.

This TCR came from a woman younger than 45 who had been exposed to COVID-19. The specimen sequenced was PBMCs or T cells enriched from blood (not recorded which). The rearrangement joins TRBV6-5 to TRBJ1-1; D is unclear. Here the CDR3 DNA reads TGTGCCAGCAAGTACACCACCCTTGAAGCTTTCTTT. Encoded protein: CASKYTTLEAFF.